These 2 T cell receptor beta chains were all obtained from the same sample, sequenced in a study of blood T cell repertoires in COVID-19. The assay was immunoSEQ multiplex PCR, and TCRdb's table has in-frame clones only and misses some. The sample includes under 300,000 clones, 80% to 85% of them seen just once. Sequenced input: PBMCs or T cells enriched from blood (not recorded which). The receptors shown here come from a middle-aged man who had recovered from COVID-19.

The rearrangement links TRBV30 to TRBJ2-5, with 10 bases that match TRBD1. The V and J ends lost 2 bases and 5 bases, in that order; junction bases with no gene match: 8. Germline assignment: CDR1 GTSNPN and CDR2 SVGIG (reference sequence). The CDR3 runs to 15 residues. This chain's CDR3 is CAWSRGQGGGETQYF. The CDR3, as DNA: TGTGCCTGGAGTAGAGGACAGGGGGGTGGTGAGACCCAGTACTTC.

The rearrangement joins TRBV4-1 to TRBJ1-1; TRBD1 might be the D (5 bases). The CDR3 extends over 12 amino acids. From germline, CDR1 is MGHRA and CDR2 YSYEKL. V lost 0 bases and J 11 bases, leaving 10 bases between the germline ends. The CDR3 DNA reads TGCGCCAGCAGCCAAGAGGGCGGGGGGGCTTTCTTT. As protein: CASSQEGGGAFF.